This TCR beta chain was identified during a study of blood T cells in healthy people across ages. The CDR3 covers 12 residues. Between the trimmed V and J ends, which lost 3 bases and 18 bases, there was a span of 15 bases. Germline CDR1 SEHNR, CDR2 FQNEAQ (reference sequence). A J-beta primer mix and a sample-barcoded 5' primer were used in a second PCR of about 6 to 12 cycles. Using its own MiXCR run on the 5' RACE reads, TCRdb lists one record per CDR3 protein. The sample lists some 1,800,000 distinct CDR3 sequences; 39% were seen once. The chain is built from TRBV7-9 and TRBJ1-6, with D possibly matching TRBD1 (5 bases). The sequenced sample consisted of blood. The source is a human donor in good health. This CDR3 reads CASSLQGGARHF. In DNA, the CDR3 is TGTGCCAGCAGCTTGCAGGGCGGAGCCCGCCACTTT. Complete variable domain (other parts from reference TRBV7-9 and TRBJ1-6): DTGVSQNPRHKITKRGQNVTFRCDPISEHNRLYWYRQTLGQGPEFLTYFQNEAQLEKSRLLSDRFSAERPKGSFSTLEIQRTEQGDSAMYLCASSLQGGARHFGNGTRLTVT.